This T cell receptor beta chain was recorded in a study of cytomegalovirus exposure and HLA in healthy donors. Across the whole study: There were about 85 million unique TCRs (from HLA-typed donors) in an early data release. Findings of the study overall: Researchers had no immune exposure information except CMV serostatus available. Later analysis suggested most CMV-associated TCR beta chains were HLA-restricted.

This CDR3 has 17 amino acids. V lost 5 bases to trimming and J lost 7 bases; unmatched junction nucleotides: 17. Germline CDR1 MGHDK, CDR2 SYGVNS. This clone was seen only a few times. The antigen remains undetermined. Researchers ran the PCR with 60 Vbeta and 13 Jbeta primers. Clones were sequenced by immunoSEQ multiplex PCR, and TCRdb holds only the in-frame ones, with some missing. The sample lists some 170,000 clones; 75% were seen once. The donors gave bone marrow, and they were healthy. This chain joins TRBV25-1 and TRBJ2-7, with 10 bases matching TRBD2. The TCR originated in a woman aged 45-65 years in good health and CMV-seropositive. Sequences were obtained from PBMCs. In nucleotides, the CDR3 is TGTGCCAGCAGTTTTCAGTTTGGGCTAGCGGGGGCTGGGGAGCAGTACTTC. Residues: CASSFQFGLAGAGEQYF.